The sequence of this T cell receptor (beta chain) was determined in a study of blood T cell repertoires in COVID-19. Study-level background: The study drew acute and convalescent COVID-19 samples from the United States, Italy and Spain.

The assay was immunoSEQ multiplex PCR, and TCRdb's table has in-frame clones only and misses some. This repertoire shows approximately 200,000 clones, 87% found once; its top ten account for 2% to 2.5%. The CDR3 sequence is 12 residues long. Germline V gene lookup returns CDR1 MNHEY and CDR2 SMNVEV (reference sequence). The V and J ends lost 6 bases and 1 base respectively, with 6 bases between them. The TCR comes from a woman in her thirties who had recovered from COVID-19. The sample was PBMCs or T cells enriched from blood (not recorded which). The chain recombines TRBV27 with TRBJ1-2; D is ambiguous. The chain's CDR3 is CASRGLNYGYTF. CDR3 sequence (DNA): TGTGCCAGCAGGGGCCTTAACTATGGCTACACCTTC.